The 21 T cell receptor beta chains below come from one sample, sequenced in a study of CD8+CD57+ T cells in acquired aplastic anemia. The TCR beta profiling, which covered VDJ combination and CDR3 sequence, was carried out using genomic DNA as the template. From the reads, TCRdb called clonotypes with MiXCR, one entry per CDR3 protein. The table lists around 200,000 distinct CDR3 sequences, around three fifths of them singletons. Before being chosen for sequencing, patients had shown CD8+CD57+ cell expansion by flow cytometry. The material sequenced was sorted CD4+, CD8+, or CD8+CD57+ T cells (not recorded which) from PBMCs. The receptors stem from a human donor with aplastic anemia.

Written as DNA, the CDR3 is TGTGCCAGCAGCGGGACTAGCGGGGTGTTACTGTTTTTT. This codes for CASSGTSGVLLFF. The V and J genes are TRBV7-9 and TRBJ2-2; 13 positions match TRBD2. CDR3 length: 13 residues. After removal of 5 bases from V and 14 bases from J, the junction contained 5 bases not matched to a gene. Per germline, CDR1 SEHNR and CDR2 FQNEAQ (reference sequence).

This clonotype was picked up many times. The chain combines TRBV24-1 with TRBJ1-4; 10 bases align to TRBD1. CDR3 size: 13 residues. Germline V gene data show CDR1 as KGHDR and CDR2 as SFDVKD. V was pared by 7 bases and J by 6 bases, with 1 base of the junction left unmatched. This CDR3 reads CATSGTGDEKLFF. The DNA for the CDR3 is TGTGCCACCAGCGGGACAGGGGATGAAAAACTGTTTTTT.

This clonotype was seen a few times. The chain couples TRBV5-6 to TRBJ2-7; the D call may be TRBD1 or TRBD2 (7 bases each). CDR1 is SGHDT, CDR2 YYEEEE, per germline. This CDR3 is 14 amino acids long. The germline V and J ends were trimmed by 2 bases and 5 bases, with 14 bases remaining between them. The CDR3 sequence is CASSFVQGGNEQYF. DNA for the CDR3: TGTGCCAGCAGCTTTGTCCAGGGGGGGAACGAGCAGTACTTC.

The chain combines TRBV2 with TRBJ2-1; maybe TRBD1 (5 bases). The V and J ends lost 1 base and 7 bases respectively, with 14 bases between them. Germline V gives CDR1 SNHLY, CDR2 FYNNEI. The length of the CDR3 is 15 residues. This CDR3 is CASSEDRPEWNEQFF. CDR3 coding DNA: TGTGCCAGCAGTGAAGACAGGCCCGAATGGAATGAGCAGTTCTTC.

The V gene is TRBV20-1, the J gene TRBJ2-6, with no clear D. Trimming took 4 bases from V and 4 from J, leaving 5 bases between them. There are 12 residues in the CDR3. Germline loops: CDR1 DFQATT, CDR2 SNEGSKA (reference sequence). CDR3 bases: TGCAGTGCTAAAGTCGGGGCCAACGTCCTGACTTTC. This encodes CSAKVGANVLTF.

The rearrangement joins TRBV20-1 to TRBJ1-5; D uncertain. This CDR3 comprises 16 residues. V dropped 5 bases and J dropped 2 bases, with 19 bases sitting between them. The V gene's germline CDR1 is DFQATT and CDR2 SNEGSKA (reference sequence). The CDR3 nucleotides read TGCAGTGCTCACCTGGACCGCAGGAATGGCAATCAGCCCCAGCATTTT. It codes for CSAHLDRRNGNQPQHF.

The table lists this clonotype with a few counts. It may be a read error: a sequence one base away is much more abundant. The chain carries TRBV20-1 and TRBJ2-3, with 13 positions matching TRBD2. CDR1 is DFQATT and CDR2 is SNEGSKA in the germline V gene (reference sequence). The CDR3 sequence is 16 residues long. CDR3 sequence: CSALTSGGRSTGTQYF. The CDR3 region has the DNA TGCAGTGCATTGACTAGCGGGGGGCGGAGCACAGGTACGCAGTATTTT.

This rearrangement joins TRBV7-8 to TRBJ2-2, with TRBD2 matching 10 bases. CDR3 length: 18 amino acids. The V gene's germline CDR1 is SGHVS and CDR2 FQNEAQ. Trimming removed 5 bases from V and 5 bases from J; junction bases left unmatched: 14. CDR3 DNA: TGTGCCAGCAGCCTAGGACTAGCGGAGCTAACATGGACCGGGGAGCTGTTTTTT. Protein: CASSLGLAELTWTGELFF.

The V call is TRBV25-1, the J call TRBJ1-1, with no clear D. Between the trimmed V and J ends, which lost 5 bases and 0 bases, there was a span of 10 bases. This CDR3 has 14 amino acids. In germline, CDR1 is MGHDK, CDR2 SYGVNS. The chain's CDR3 is CASSRTDMNTEAFF. The CDR3 DNA reads as TGTGCCAGCAGTCGAACGGATATGAACACTGAAGCTTTCTTT.

The chain links TRBV7-9 to TRBJ2-2; the D gene is possibly TRBD2 (6 bases). The V gene's germline CDR1 is SEHNR and CDR2 FQNEAQ (reference sequence). The CDR3 has 15 amino acids. The ends were cut back, 0 bases at V and 1 base at J, with 6 bases in the middle. CDR3 loop: CASSLASGNTGELFF. DNA of the CDR3: TGTGCCAGCAGCTTAGCTAGCGGGAACACCGGGGAGCTGTTTTTT.

Worth noting for this clonotype: The germline gene is not matched at one end of the junction; a read error may be the cause. The gene calls are TRBV7-7 and TRBJ2-2; 13 bases fit TRBD2. Germline V CDR1 and CDR2: SSHAT, FNYEAQ (reference sequence). This CDR3 has 17 amino acids. Here the CDR3 DNA reads TGTGCTAGCAGCTCCGGACTAGCGGGGGCCTTCACCGGGGAGCTGTTTTTT. Translated, it gives CASSSGLAGAFTGELFF.

The chain has TRBV7-9 and TRBJ2-1; the D gene is possibly TRBD2 (7 bases). Germline V CDR1 and CDR2: SEHNR, FQNEAQ (reference sequence). The CDR3 is made up of 14 amino acids. Trimming shortened V by 5 bases and J by 4 bases, and 12 bases separated the two germline ends. In DNA, the CDR3 is TGTGCCAGCAGCCAACAGGGAGGGTACAATGAGCAGTTCTTC. Translating gives CASSQQGGYNEQFF.

The chain employs TRBV6-5 and TRBJ1-3, with D perhaps matching TRBD1 (5 bases). V lost 6 bases and J lost 15, with 15 bases in between. Germline V gene data show CDR1 as MNHEY and CDR2 as SVGAGI. This CDR3 region has 11 residues. Written as DNA, the CDR3 is TGTGCCAGCAGGAAGGGGTTCGATGGATATTTT. Protein product: CASRKGFDGYF.

V gene TRBV4-2 combines with J gene TRBJ2-1; 11 nucleotides align to TRBD1. Trimming at V came to 2 bases and at J to 9 bases, leaving 3 bases not matched to a gene. In germline, CDR1 is LGHNA, CDR2 YNFKEQ. The CDR3 consists of 14 residues. The CDR3 DNA follows: TGTGCCAGCAGCCAACCGGGACAGGGGGGTGAGCAGTTCTTC. It specifies CASSQPGQGGEQFF.

This chain uses TRBV10-3 with TRBJ1-2; 7 positions match TRBD1. This CDR3 is 16 amino acids long. V shed 0 bases and J 0 bases; nucleotides not matched to a gene: 4. Germline CDR1 ENHRY, CDR2 SYGVKD. Here the CDR3 DNA reads TGTGCCATCAGTGAGTCGGCAGGGGGAACTAACTATGGCTACACCTTC. Its translation is CAISESAGGTNYGYTF.

This chain connects TRBV24-1 to TRBJ2-1; D is tentatively TRBD1 or TRBD2 (5 bases each). CDR1 and CDR2 (germline): KGHDR, SFDVKD. There are 15 residues in the CDR3. Trimming shortened V by 2 bases and J by 10 bases, and 17 bases separated the two germline ends. The CDR3 DNA sequence: TGTGCCACCAGTGATTACGGGGCCGGTAGTATGGAGCAGTTCTTC. This encodes CATSDYGAGSMEQFF.

The table lists this clonotype with a count of one. This chain connects TRBV5-1 to TRBJ2-7; 8 bases are shared with TRBD2. Germline CDR1 and CDR2: SGHRS and YFSETQ. This CDR3 is 16 amino acids long. V shed 0 bases, J shed 7 bases, and the junction held 12 bases outside the gene matches. CDR3 amino acids: CASSLGTRAGEGEQYF. The DNA for the CDR3 is TGCGCCAGCAGCTTGGGCACTAGAGCGGGAGAGGGGGAGCAGTACTTC.

This chain joins TRBV14 and TRBJ2-7, with TRBD2 as a possible D gene (6 bases). V lost 2 bases and J 5 bases, leaving 19 bases between the germline ends. The V gene's germline CDR1 is SGHDN and CDR2 FVKESK. The CDR3 sequence is 16 residues long. CDR3 bases: TGTGCCAGCAGCCAATTTTTAGCGGCCGCTGAGGACGAGCAGTACTTC. Translating gives CASSQFLAAAEDEQYF. Variable domain in full (rest from reference TRBV14 and TRBJ2-7): EAGVTQFPSHSVIEKGQTVTLRCDPISGHDNLYWYRRVMGKEIKFLLHFVKESKQDESGMPNNRFLAERTGGTYSTLKVQPAELEDSGVYFCASSQFLAAAEDEQYFGPGTRLTVT.

Of note for this clonotype: The junction departs from germline at one end; a sequencing error may be responsible. This chain links TRBV5-1 with TRBJ1-1; 9 bases map to TRBD1. The CDR3 runs to 15 residues. The germline gives CDR1 SGHRS, CDR2 YFSETQ. This CDR3 reads CASSTGQGLNTEAFF. DNA for the CDR3: TGTGCCAGCAGCACGGGACAGGGATTGAACACTGAAGCTTTCTTT. Drawing the rest from reference TRBV5-1 and TRBJ1-1, the complete variable domain is KAGVTQTPRYLIKTRGQQVTLSCSPISGHRSVSWYQQTPGQGLQFLFEYFSETQRNKGNFPGRFSGRQFSNSRSEMNVSTLELGDSALYLCASSTGQGLNTEAFFGQGTRLTVV.

The chain uses TRBV12-3 or TRBV12-4 and TRBJ1-1; possible D gene TRBD1, 6 bases. V lost 0 bases and J lost 5, with 10 bases in between. CDR3 size: 14 residues. The CDR3 sequence is CASSLAQGGTEAFF. CDR3 nucleotides: TGTGCCAGCAGTTTAGCGCAAGGGGGAACTGAAGCTTTCTTT.

J is TRBJ1-6 and V is TRBV5-6, with 7 nucleotides matching TRBD1. The germline gives CDR1 SGHDT, CDR2 YYEEEE. This CDR3 region has 15 residues. V dropped 1 base and J dropped 10; count of bases not matched to a gene: 8. CDR3 sequence: CASSLKGAQQSPLHF. The CDR3 bases are TGTGCCAGCAGCTTGAAGGGGGCGCAACAATCACCCCTCCACTTT.